One T cell receptor (beta chain) is described in this entry. Distinct nucleotide sequences in the sample also encode this CDR3. Germline assignment: CDR1 MNHNY and CDR2 SVGAGI (reference sequence). With 6 bases clipped from V and 6 bases from J, the junction kept 6 bases outside the gene matches. This CDR3 spans 13 amino acids. These data belong to a study of shared clonotypes between healthy human individuals. At a deep level, the assay was run. Sequencing was performed with immunoSEQ multiplex PCR; in TCRdb, only in-frame clones are kept and a portion is missing. The repertoire includes about 700,000 clones, roughly 70% of them detected once, and approximately 1.8% sits in the top ten.

The sequence was obtained from a woman aged 25 to 39 in good health. Sequenced sample: memory CD4+ T cells sorted from blood. Subset reported: CD45RA-negative fraction. This sequence joins TRBV6-6 and TRBJ1-2; TRBD1 matches at 8 bases. CDR3 loop: CASSYDRGDGYTF. The CDR3 DNA sequence: TGTGCCAGCAGCTACGACAGGGGAGATGGCTACACCTTC.